A single sample gave rise to the 30 T cell receptor beta chains below, sequenced in a study of blood T cell repertoires in COVID-19. This table comes from immunoSEQ multiplex PCR, and its TCRdb copy is limited to in-frame clones, with some not included. This sample has 50,000 to 70,000 clones, with around 79% found just once. Sequenced input: peripheral blood. These receptors all stem from a man in his fifties or sixties with acute or convalescent COVID-19.

J is TRBJ2-7 and V is TRBV5-1; 16 nucleotides align to TRBD2. Germline V gene data show CDR1 as SGHRS and CDR2 as YFSETQ. The trim removed 1 base at V and 7 bases at J, leaving 8 bases unmatched. CDR3 length: 17 residues. In DNA form, the CDR3 reads TGCGCCAGCAGCTTGCAGGGGACTAGCGGGGGGGCTCAAGAGCAGTACTTC. Amino acid sequence: CASSLQGTSGGAQEQYF.

V is TRBV12-3 or TRBV12-4 and J is TRBJ1-2; maybe TRBD1 (6 bases). This CDR3 spans 11 amino acids. V lost 3 bases, J lost 7 bases, and 6 bases lay in between. CDR3 bases: TGTGCCAGCAGTTTGGGGGCTGGCTACACCTTC. Translation: CASSLGAGYTF.

The chain couples TRBV21-1 to TRBJ2-6; the DNA was not compared with TRBD1, the D call given in the table. TRBV21-1 is labeled a pseudogene. The CDR3 is 18 amino acids. CDR3 DNA: TGTGCCAGCAGCAAAGGAATAACAGGGAGCTCTGGGGCCAACGTCCTGACTTTC. As protein: CASSKGITGSSGANVLTF.

This clone is a singleton in its sample. This CDR3 is CASSSSYNSPLHF. The CDR3 DNA reads as TGTGCCAGCAGCAGCTCCTATAATTCACCCCTCCACTTT. The chain employs TRBV6-6 and TRBJ1-6; D call uncertain. Germline CDR1 MNHNY, CDR2 SVGAGI (reference sequence). Trimming removed 6 bases at V and 0 bases at J, with 3 bases between. The CDR3 has 13 residues.

Here the CDR3 DNA reads TGTGCCAGCAGCTCCCTGCAGGGGCCCGGGGAGACCCAGTACTTC. Translation: CASSSLQGPGETQYF. The chain links TRBV7-6 to TRBJ2-5; the D gene is possibly TRBD1 (6 bases). Germline V lookup: CDR1 SGHVS, CDR2 FNYEAQ. The CDR3 sequence is 15 residues long. Trimming shortened V by 4 bases and J by 5 bases, and 17 bases separated the two germline ends.

Here the CDR3 reads CASRGGPTETQYF. The DNA for the CDR3 is TGTGCCAGCAGGGGCGGGCCGACGGAGACCCAGTACTTC. This sequence joins TRBV11-3 and TRBJ2-5; D is possibly TRBD2 (5 bases). CDR3 length equals 13 residues. CDR1 and CDR2 (germline): SGHNT, YENEEA. Trimming stripped 6 bases from V and 5 bases from J, with 13 bases between. Filled out from reference TRBV11-3 and TRBJ2-5, the complete variable domain reads EAGVVQSPRYKIIEKKQPVAFWCNPISGHNTLYWYLQNLGQGPELLIRYENEEAVDDSQLPKDRFSAERLKGVDSTLKIQPAELGDSAVYLCASRGGPTETQYFGPGTRLLVL.

V is TRBV27 and J is TRBJ2-1; D perhaps matches TRBD1 (6 bases). The CDR3 covers 13 residues. Per the germline V gene, CDR1 is MNHEY and CDR2 is SMNVEV (reference sequence). The germline V and J ends were trimmed by 10 bases and 2 bases, with 12 bases remaining between them. CDR3 sequence reads: CATLQGPYNEQFF. The DNA of the CDR3 is TGTGCCACACTACAGGGCCCCTACAATGAGCAGTTCTTC.

CDR3 protein: CASSRDRGGTEAFF. The CDR3 bases are TGTGCCAGTTCTAGGGACAGGGGTGGGACTGAAGCTTTCTTT. The chain has TRBV19 and TRBJ1-1; 10 nucleotides align to TRBD1. Losses at the gene ends were 8 bases for V and 5 bases for J; bases not matched to a gene: 8. The CDR3 covers 14 residues. Looked up from germline, CDR1 is LNHDA and CDR2 is SQIVND (reference sequence).

The chain links TRBV27 to TRBJ1-6, with 7 bases matching TRBD1. The germline CDR1 and CDR2 sequences are MNHEY and SMNVEV (reference sequence). J was trimmed by 0 bases and V by 7 bases; bases with no gene match: 18. This CDR3 is built from 20 residues. The CDR3: CASIFSGRTGASSYNSPLHF. The CDR3 DNA is TGTGCCAGCATTTTCTCCGGACGAACAGGGGCGAGCTCCTATAATTCACCCCTCCACTTT.

The chain joins TRBV12-3 or TRBV12-4 to TRBJ2-5; a possible D gene is TRBD2 (5 bases). The V end was cut by 6 bases, the J end by 3 bases, with 11 bases between. There are 13 residues in the CDR3. CDR3 amino acids: CASSPTRKETQYF. CDR3 bases: TGTGCCAGCAGCCCCACTAGAAAAGAGACCCAGTACTTC.

V and J are TRBV6-5 and TRBJ1-1, with D uncertain. Trimming removed 4 bases at V and 1 base at J, with 10 bases between. The length of the CDR3 is 14 residues. Germline-derived CDR1 and CDR2 are MNHEY and SVGAGI. CDR3 protein: CASSFLAPNTEAFF. CDR3 nucleotides: TGTGCCAGCAGTTTCCTGGCCCCGAACACTGAAGCTTTCTTT.

V is TRBV14 and J is TRBJ1-2; D gene unclear. This CDR3 spans 13 amino acids. Looked up from germline, CDR1 is SGHDN and CDR2 is FVKESK. Trimming cost V 4 bases and J 3 bases, with 9 bases left between them. The CDR3 reads CASSLGRYYGYTF. In DNA form, the CDR3 reads TGTGCCAGCAGCCTGGGCCGTTACTATGGCTACACCTTC.

The chain is built from TRBV19 and TRBJ1-4; 8 nucleotides line up with TRBD1. Per the germline V gene, CDR1 is LNHDA and CDR2 is SQIVND (reference sequence). Germline trimming cut 6 bases from V and 8 bases from J; bases unmatched to any gene: 8. CDR3 size: 14 residues. The CDR3 DNA sequence: TGTGCCAGTAGCTGGACAGGGACGGGAGAAAAACTGTTTTTT. Translated, it gives CASSWTGTGEKLFF.

The rearrangement links TRBV24-1 to TRBJ1-3, with a tentative D call TRBD1 (5 bases). V was shortened by 3 bases and J by 0 bases, with 11 bases between the two germline ends. The CDR3 is 16 residues long. CDR1 is KGHDR and CDR2 is SFDVKD in the germline V gene. CDR3 DNA sequence: TGTGCCACCAGTGATGCCCGACAGCCCTCTGGAAACACCATATATTTT. This encodes CATSDARQPSGNTIYF.

This chain uses TRBV5-6 with TRBJ1-2; D gene uncertain. Deletions cut 2 bases from V and 4 bases from J, with 12 bases between. This CDR3 has 14 residues. Germline loops: CDR1 SGHDT, CDR2 YYEEEE. The CDR3 DNA reads TGTGCCAGCAGCTTCTTCTCCCCTCTCTATGGCTACACCTTC. This sequence encodes CASSFFSPLYGYTF.

The V gene is TRBV29-1, the J gene TRBJ2-7, with D maybe TRBD2 (6 bases). The V and J ends lost 7 bases and 7 bases respectively, with 14 bases between them. Germline V CDR1 and CDR2: SQVTM, ANQGSEA. CDR3 length: 11 amino acids. CDR3 in amino acids: CSAGPAGEQYF. CDR3 DNA: TGCAGCGCGGGGCCGGCGGGGGAGCAGTACTTC.

The gene calls are TRBV7-8 and TRBJ2-2; TRBD2 is a possible D gene (6 bases). V lost 3 bases and J lost 3, with 14 bases in between. The germline CDR1 and CDR2 sequences are SGHVS and FQNEAQ. This CDR3 is 16 amino acids long. CDR3 residues: CASSFGGVRDTGELFF. CDR3 bases: TGTGCCAGCAGCTTTGGCGGGGTCCGTGACACCGGGGAGCTGTTTTTT.

This sequence joins TRBV19 and TRBJ2-7; 11 bases are a match to TRBD2. Per the germline V gene, CDR1 is LNHDA and CDR2 is SQIVND (reference sequence). Unmatched junction bases numbered 6, after V lost 8 bases and J lost 0 bases. This CDR3 has 15 amino acids. CDR3 in DNA: TGTGCCAGTCGGCTAGCGGGGGGCAGCTCCTACGAGCAGTACTTC. This sequence encodes CASRLAGGSSYEQYF.

V and J are TRBV19 and TRBJ1-2; TRBD1 is a possible D gene (5 bases). There are 16 residues in the CDR3. CDR1 is LNHDA and CDR2 is SQIVND in the germline V gene (reference sequence). V was trimmed by 3 bases and J by 0 bases, leaving 14 bases between them. The CDR3 bases are TGTGCCAGTAGTATGAATTTGGACACCACTAACTATGGCTACACCTTC. Amino acid sequence: CASSMNLDTTNYGYTF.

CDR3 nucleotide sequence: TGTGCCAGCAGCTCCACCGGGACAGACGGCACAGATACGCAGTATTTT. Protein product: CASSSTGTDGTDTQYF. The J gene is TRBJ2-3, the V gene TRBV5-4, with 7 bases aligning to TRBD1. Per germline, CDR1 SGHNT and CDR2 YYREEE (reference sequence). The CDR3 consists of 16 residues. The J segment lost 1 base and the V segment lost 3 bases, leaving 8 bases of the junction unmatched. Full variable domain (outside the CDR3, taken from reference TRBV5-4 and TRBJ2-3): ETGVTQSPTHLIKTRGQQVTLRCSSQSGHNTVSWYQQALGQGPQFIFQYYREEENGRGNFPPRFSGLQFPNYSSELNVNALELDDSALYLCASSSTGTDGTDTQYFGPGTRLTVL.

As for this clone: The junction differs from germline at one of its ends, possibly a read error. This sequence joins TRBV7-3 and TRBJ2-3; 8 bases map to TRBD2. The CDR3 has 16 amino acids. The germline CDR1 and CDR2 sequences are SGHTA and FQGTGA. CDR3 in DNA: TGTGCCAGCAGCCTAACCCGGGGGGGTAGCACAGATACGCAGTATTTT. It translates to CASSLTRGGSTDTQYF.

V usage is TRBV9 and J usage is TRBJ2-3; D not resolved. CDR3 length: 14 amino acids. Germline V CDR1 and CDR2: SGDLS, YYNGEE. Trimming took 4 bases from V and 0 from J, leaving 9 bases between them. CDR3 region: CASSSKTSTDTQYF. The CDR3 nucleotides are TGTGCCAGCAGCTCCAAGACTAGCACAGATACGCAGTATTTT. Based on the CDR3 plus reference TRBV9 and TRBJ2-3, the full variable domain is DSGVTQTPKHLITATGQRVTLRCSPRSGDLSVYWYQQSLDQGLQFLIQYYNGEERAKGNILERFSAQQFPDLHSELNLSSLELGDSALYFCASSSKTSTDTQYFGPGTRLTVL.

V usage is TRBV4-1 and J usage is TRBJ1-3; D might be TRBD1 (5 bases). V lost 8 bases and J lost 0, with 17 bases in between. Germline V gene sequence: CDR1 MGHRA, CDR2 YSYEKL. The length of the CDR3 is 16 residues. The CDR3 sequence is CASALDVGLSGNTIYF. The CDR3 nucleotides read TGCGCCAGCGCCCTCGACGTGGGGCTCTCTGGAAACACCATATATTTT.

As to this clone: The identical CDR3 is also encoded by other nucleotide sequences in the sample. CDR3 sequence (DNA): TGCGCCAGCAGCTCGGACAGCTCTGGAAACACCATATATTTT. This codes for CASSSDSSGNTIYF. This chain uses TRBV5-1 with TRBJ1-3, with a tentative D call TRBD1 (6 bases). Trimming pared 3 bases from V and 0 bases from J, leaving 7 bases between. Germline loops: CDR1 SGHRS, CDR2 YFSETQ. The CDR3 sequence is 14 residues long.

This chain uses TRBV5-1 with TRBJ2-3; D possibly corresponds to TRBD1 (6 bases). The germline gives CDR1 SGHRS, CDR2 YFSETQ. The CDR3 consists of 14 residues. The V end lost 2 bases, the J end lost 6 bases, and 13 bases lay between the germline ends. The CDR3 protein is CASSLVQRGDTQYF. As DNA, the CDR3 is TGCGCCAGCAGCTTAGTGCAGAGGGGGGATACGCAGTATTTT.

The chain carries TRBV7-9 and TRBJ1-4, with a possible D match to TRBD1 (6 bases). Trimming removed 7 bases at V and 6 bases at J, with 15 bases between. Looked up from germline, CDR1 is SEHNR and CDR2 is FQNEAQ (reference sequence). This CDR3 has 14 residues. DNA for the CDR3: TGTGCCAGCAACAATGAGGGGGTCTATGAAAAACTGTTTTTT. This codes for CASNNEGVYEKLFF.

This clone was seen a handful of times. The chain recombines TRBV7-3 with TRBJ2-3, with 7 bases matching TRBD2. Germline-derived CDR1 and CDR2 are SGHTA and FQGTGA. Trimming at V came to 5 bases and at J to 4 bases, leaving 6 bases not matched to a gene. The CDR3 extends over 14 amino acids. CDR3 nucleotide sequence: TGTGCCAGCAGCCCCGGACTAGGGGCAGATACGCAGTATTTT. It yields the protein CASSPGLGADTQYF.

The V call is TRBV14, the J call TRBJ1-2; D gene ambiguous. Germline CDR1 and CDR2: SGHDN and FVKESK. This CDR3 spans 14 amino acids. The V end lost 1 base, the J end lost 4 bases, and 10 bases lay between the germline ends. CDR3 protein: CASSQGHPSYGYTF. CDR3 DNA: TGTGCCAGCAGCCAAGGGCACCCAAGCTATGGCTACACCTTC.

In its sample, this clone was seen a few times. CDR3 nucleotide sequence: TGTGCCAGCAGTCCCCAGGGGCGCCCGGGCTATGGCTACACCTTC. Its translation: CASSPQGRPGYGYTF. V gene TRBV25-1 combines with J gene TRBJ1-2; D might be TRBD1 (6 bases). The CDR3 has 15 amino acids. From germline, CDR1 is MGHDK and CDR2 SYGVNS. Trimming removed 5 bases from V and 4 bases from J, with 17 bases in between.

V and J are TRBV7-9 and TRBJ2-3; 10 bases line up with TRBD1. This CDR3 is 17 amino acids long. Germline CDR1 SEHNR, CDR2 FQNEAQ (reference sequence). With 5 bases clipped from V and 5 bases from J, the junction kept 13 bases outside the gene matches. CDR3 loop: CASSAAPTGGKGDTQYF. The CDR3 nucleotides are TGTGCCAGCAGCGCAGCGCCGACAGGGGGCAAGGGAGATACGCAGTATTTT.